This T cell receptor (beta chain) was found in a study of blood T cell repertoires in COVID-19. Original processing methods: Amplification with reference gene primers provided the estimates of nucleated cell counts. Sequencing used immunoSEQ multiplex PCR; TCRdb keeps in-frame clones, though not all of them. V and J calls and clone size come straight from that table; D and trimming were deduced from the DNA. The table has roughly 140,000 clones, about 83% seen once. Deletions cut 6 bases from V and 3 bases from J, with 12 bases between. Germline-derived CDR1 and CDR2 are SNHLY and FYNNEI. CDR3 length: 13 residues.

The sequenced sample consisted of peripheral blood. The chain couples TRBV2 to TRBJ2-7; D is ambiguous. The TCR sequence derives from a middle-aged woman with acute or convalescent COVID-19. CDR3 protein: CASSLGPNYEQYF. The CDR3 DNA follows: TGTGCCAGCAGCCTGGGCCCGAACTACGAGCAGTACTTC.